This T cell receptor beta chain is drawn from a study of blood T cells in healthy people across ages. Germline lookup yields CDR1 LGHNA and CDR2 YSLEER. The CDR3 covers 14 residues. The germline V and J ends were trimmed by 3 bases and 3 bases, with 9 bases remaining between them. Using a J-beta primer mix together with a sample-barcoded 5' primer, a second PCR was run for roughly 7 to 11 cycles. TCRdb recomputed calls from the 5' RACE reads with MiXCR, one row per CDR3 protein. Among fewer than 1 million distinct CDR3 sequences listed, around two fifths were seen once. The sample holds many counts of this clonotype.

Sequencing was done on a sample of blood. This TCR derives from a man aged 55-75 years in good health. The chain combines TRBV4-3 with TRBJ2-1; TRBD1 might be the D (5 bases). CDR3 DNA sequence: TGCGCCAGCAGCCACCAGGGAATCTACAATGAGCAGTTCTTC. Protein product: CASSHQGIYNEQFF.